Listed below are T cell receptor beta chains from one sample, sequenced in a study of CD8 T cells in ankylosing spondylitis. TCRdb analysed the 5' RACE reads with MiXCR anew, one entry per CDR3 protein. The sample has hundreds of thousands of distinct CDR3 sequences; around 17% are singletons. The sample was blood, either unsorted or a sorted T cell fraction (not recorded which). The receptors originated from a male donor with ankylosing spondylitis. CDR3s include the opening cysteine and the closing phenylalanine or tryptophan. Clone size is not always given. Where it is, it says once, few, many or a class for expanded clones.

>16|TRBV4-3|few
CASSQSGLAGEFEQFF
>13|TRBV10-2|NA
CASSDYPGNTIYF
>15|TRBV6-1|few
CASSQGLSQGETQYF
>17|TRBV7-9|few
CASSLSQGVVRTDTQYF
>16|TRBV4-3|NA
CASSPGTAGSYNEQFF
>14|TRBV9|few
CASSVEGGQSEQFF
>18|TRBV13|NA
CASSIAGTSGNPQETQYF
>14|TRBV7-9|NA
CASSHLGALDEQFF
>16|TRBV20-1|few
CSARNKGATTNEKLFF
>18|TRBV4-3|few
CASSQDAEGMGAGNTIYF
>14|TRBV27|NA
CASSLGRVSYEQYF
>15|TRBV19|few
CASSELPGGENEQFF
>18|TRBV3-1|NA
CASSQVLVFGTGGHEQYF
>16|TRBV19|few
CASSTPQGAVIYGYTF
>17|TRBV24-1|few
CATSDPRGPKLADTQYF
>13|TRBV4-1|few
CASSQAVNTEAFF
>12|TRBV12-3/TRBV12-4|NA
CASRTESYEQYF
>15|TRBV12-3/TRBV12-4|many
CASSLDYPDLYEQYF
>13|TRBV4-1|many
CASSPEEPGSAFF
>15|TRBV4-3|NA
CASSQVGTGLSEQYF